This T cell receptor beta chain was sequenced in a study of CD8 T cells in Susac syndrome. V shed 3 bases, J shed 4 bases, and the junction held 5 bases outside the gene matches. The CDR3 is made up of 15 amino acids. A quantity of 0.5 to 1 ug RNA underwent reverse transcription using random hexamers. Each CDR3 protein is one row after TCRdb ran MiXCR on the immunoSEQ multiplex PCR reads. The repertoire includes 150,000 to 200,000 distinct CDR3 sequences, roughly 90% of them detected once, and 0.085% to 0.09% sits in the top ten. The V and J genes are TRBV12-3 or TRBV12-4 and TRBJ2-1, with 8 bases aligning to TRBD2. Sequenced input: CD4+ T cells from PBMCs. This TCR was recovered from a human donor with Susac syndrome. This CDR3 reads CASSFGTSGYNEQFF. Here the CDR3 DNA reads TGTGCCAGCAGTTTCGGTACTAGCGGATACAATGAGCAGTTCTTC.